This T cell receptor (beta chain) originates from a study of T cells in Graves' hyperthyroidism and ophthalmopathy. This clonotype was seen a handful of times. The CDR3 has 14 amino acids. The V gene's germline CDR1 is MNHNS and CDR2 SASEGT. Trimming cost V 7 bases and J 9 bases; bases outside gene matches: 10. RNA transcripts served as the template for amplifying TCR beta CDR3 regions. A set of HTBI primers served as the primers for a first-round RT-PCR of the TCR CDR3. Via MiXCR, TCRdb re-called the multiplex PCR reads, giving one row per CDR3 protein. The profile shows hundreds of thousands of distinct CDR3 sequences, 20% of them singletons.

The J gene is TRBJ2-7, the V gene TRBV6-1, with 12 bases that match TRBD1. Source material: blood. This sequence was found in a man aged 35 to 55 with Graves' ophthalmopathy. The CDR3 nucleotides are TGTGCCAGCAAACCGGGACAGGGGGCCCCAGGGCAGTACTTC. Protein product: CASKPGQGAPGQYF.